The source of this T cell receptor (beta chain) is a study of blood T cell repertoires in COVID-19 (dated by TCRdb to the early 2020s). Regarding the complete study: Samples from collaborators originated in the United States, Italy and Spain and spanned both the acute and convalescent phases of COVID-19. Deeply sampled blood TCRbeta repertoires from subjects exposed to, actively infected with, or recovered from COVID-19 were included in the dataset. The prospective study material was composed of cDNA or gDNA derived from T cells, B-cell-depleted T cells, or PBMCs. The repertoires were made available in a free public database intended to serve as a resource for research on the immune response to SARS-CoV-2. Nearly every sample came with metadata listing a de-identified subject ID, COVID-19 status, age in years and sex. Samples were obtained from the ongoing ImmuneRACE study (first 160 participants) and from over 1,000 subjects provided by 6 global collaborators. Where available, HLA class I and class II types were obtained from metadata supplied by the sample provider rather than from assay-based typing. What the research found in general, with its limitations: How much clinical and demographic metadata was included differed by source and by participant, and the metadata was provided uncurated.

Collaborating institutions collected whole blood in K2EDTA tubes following their own protocols. For TCRbeta analysis, collaborator samples were shipped as frozen whole blood, as isolated PBMCs, or as DNA extracted from either sample type. Points on this clone: No antigen is known for it. The input lacks base qualities; no much larger clone sits a single base away.

TCRbeta CDR3 regions were amplified from genomic DNA using the immunoSEQ Assay, a bias-controlled multiplex PCR. Per the authors' processing: The number of nucleated cells in each sample was estimated from the amplification of reference gene primers within the assay. To quantify the absolute abundance of each unique TCRbeta CDR3 rearrangement, sequence reads were collapsed and filtered. For each sample, productive Simpson clonality was calculated as the square root of Simpson's diversity index over productive rearrangements. TCRdb carries this immuneACCESS record with in-frame sequences only. Its versions omit some clonotypes, under half of them owing to an unresolved V gene in the studies checked, with the rest unexplained. The DNA was the basis for D and trimming; V, J and clone size are from that table. This sample comprises 150,000 to 200,000 clones, around 87% of them detected only once. The leading ten clones occupy 2% to 3% of the sample.

Material: peripheral blood. The clonotype was recovered from a man aged 40-49 years with active or convalescent COVID-19.

In nucleotides, the sequence is TGCGCCAGCAGCAAAGACAGCGTGGGTTCACCCCTCCACTTT. Its translation is CASSKDSVGSPLHF. The rearrangement combines TRBV5-1 with TRBJ1-6, with TRBD1 tentatively as D gene (5 bases match). V is pared back by 4 bases and J by 9 bases, with 14 bases lying between the germline termini. Measured from the cysteine to the phenylalanine, the CDR3 is 14 residues long. Only the CDR3 region is kept as DNA, spanning 42 bases read in frame from base 1. From the germline V gene, CDR1 is SGHRS and CDR2 is YFSETQ.